Shown below are 25 T cell receptor beta chains from a single sample sequenced in a study of T cell changes during pregnancy in multiple sclerosis. This table comes from immunoSEQ multiplex PCR, and its TCRdb copy is limited to in-frame clones, with some not included. Of 36,000 or so clones listed, around nine tenths are singletons. The source material was CD4+ T cells from peripheral blood mononuclear cells, sampled in the first trimester of pregnancy. All receptors derive from a female donor with multiple sclerosis, enrolled in a pregnancy study.

The V and J genes are TRBV19 and TRBJ2-7, with 8 bases lining up with TRBD2. This CDR3 spans 15 amino acids. The germline CDR1 and CDR2 sequences are LNHDA and SQIVND (reference sequence). Trimming took 4 bases from V and 1 from J; bases not matched to a gene: 6. For the CDR3, the DNA is TGTGCCAGTAGTAGCGGGGCTAGCGGGTCCTACGAGCAGTACTTC. This encodes CASSSGASGSYEQYF. Drawing the rest from reference TRBV19 and TRBJ2-7, the complete variable domain is DGGITQSPKYLFRKEGQNVTLSCEQNLNHDAMYWYRQDPGQGLRLIYYSQIVNDFQKGDIAEGYSVSREKKESFPLTVTSAQKNPTAFYLCASSSGASGSYEQYFGPGTRLTVT.

With regard to this clone: Distinct nucleotide sequences in the sample also encode this CDR3. CDR3 DNA sequence: TGTGCCAGCAGTTTCTCCAACGCGGGGGGACCGACAGGGATATATGGCTACACCTTC. Its translation is CASSFSNAGGPTGIYGYTF. This rearrangement joins TRBV7-2 to TRBJ1-2, with 7 bases lining up with TRBD1. The CDR3 length is 19 residues. Germline CDR1 is SGHTA and CDR2 is FQGNSA. The V gene end was trimmed by 6 bases and the J gene end by 5 bases; junction bases not matched to a gene: 24.

The J gene is TRBJ2-7, the V gene TRBV7-2, with TRBD1 matching over 7 bases. This CDR3 spans 14 amino acids. The V gene's germline CDR1 is SGHTA and CDR2 FQGNSA. The ends lost 4 bases at V and 3 bases at J; junction bases unmatched: 6. The CDR3 protein is CASSSDRANYEQYF. DNA for the CDR3: TGTGCCAGCAGCTCTGACAGGGCTAACTACGAGCAGTACTTC.

The chain has TRBV19 and TRBJ2-3; D might be TRBD1 (6 bases). CDR1 and CDR2 from the germline V gene are LNHDA and SQIVND (reference sequence). This CDR3 has 14 residues. Trimming pared 6 bases from V and 3 bases from J, leaving 13 bases between. The CDR3 sequence is CASSGQSPTDTQYF. CDR3 in DNA: TGTGCCAGTAGCGGACAGAGCCCGACAGATACGCAGTATTTT.

This sequence joins TRBV27 and TRBJ1-2; D is perhaps TRBD1 (5 bases). The CDR3 contains 16 residues. The germline V and J ends were trimmed by 2 bases and 8 bases, with 21 bases remaining between them. Germline V gene data show CDR1 as MNHEY and CDR2 as SMNVEV (reference sequence). CDR3 DNA sequence: TGTGCCAGCAGTTTAGATCCAGGAGGGACTTATTACGGCTACACCTTC. This translates into CASSLDPGGTYYGYTF.

This clone occurred once. This same CDR3 is encoded by further DNA sequences in the sample. The chain is built from TRBV30 and TRBJ2-1, with TRBD1 identical over 9 bases. The CDR3 consists of 15 residues. V dropped 3 bases and J dropped 8; count of bases not matched to a gene: 11. Looked up from germline, CDR1 is GTSNPN and CDR2 is SVGIG (reference sequence). This CDR3 is CAWRRPGQGVDEQFF. CDR3 bases: TGTGCCTGGAGGCGACCGGGACAGGGTGTCGATGAGCAGTTCTTC.

V usage is TRBV19 and J usage is TRBJ1-5; 7 bases match TRBD1. The CDR3 runs 15 residues. V gave up 6 bases and J gave up 1 base; unmatched junction bases: 6. Per germline, CDR1 LNHDA and CDR2 SQIVND (reference sequence). The CDR3 region is CASSPDRASNQPQHF. The CDR3 bases are TGTGCCAGTAGCCCTGACAGGGCGAGCAATCAGCCCCAGCATTTT.

V and J are TRBV5-1 and TRBJ2-1; weak D call: TRBD1 (6 bases). The V end lost 0 bases, the J end lost 2 bases, and 9 bases lay between the germline ends. Germline V gene lookup returns CDR1 SGHRS and CDR2 YFSETQ. The CDR3 has 15 amino acids. The CDR3 reads CASSLGDTTYNEQFF. CDR3 coding DNA: TGCGCCAGCAGCTTGGGGGACACGACCTACAATGAGCAGTTCTTC. Using reference TRBV5-1 and TRBJ2-1 for the parts outside the CDR3, the full variable domain is KAGVTQTPRYLIKTRGQQVTLSCSPISGHRSVSWYQQTPGQGLQFLFEYFSETQRNKGNFPGRFSGRQFSNSRSEMNVSTLELGDSALYLCASSLGDTTYNEQFFGPGTRLTVL.

This chain uses TRBV6-1 with TRBJ2-7; 8 bases match TRBD1. Unmatched junction bases numbered 14, after V lost 8 bases and J lost 5 bases. The CDR3 sequence is 15 residues long. Germline CDR1 is MNHNS and CDR2 is SASEGT. The CDR3 DNA reads as TGTGCCAGCGCGGCGGACAGGGTGGGGTTTAACGAGCAGTACTTC. It yields the protein CASAADRVGFNEQYF.

The chain has TRBV27 and TRBJ2-6; a weak D match, TRBD1 (6 bases). Germline V gene data show CDR1 as MNHEY and CDR2 as SMNVEV (reference sequence). V lost 6 bases and J lost 0, with 18 bases in between. The CDR3 sequence is 18 residues long. The CDR3 is CASRTDWGPHSGANVLTF. The CDR3 DNA reads as TGTGCCAGCAGAACGGATTGGGGGCCTCACTCTGGGGCCAACGTCCTGACTTTC.

The rearrangement uses TRBV5-4 and TRBJ2-5; 14 nucleotides line up with TRBD2. V was pared by 2 bases and J by 4 bases, with 4 bases of the junction left unmatched. The CDR3 sequence is 16 residues long. CDR1 and CDR2 (germline): SGHNT, YYREEE (reference sequence). This CDR3 is CASSFGTSGSRETQYF. The CDR3 DNA reads TGTGCCAGCAGCTTCGGGACTAGCGGGAGTAGAGAGACCCAGTACTTC.

The CDR3 protein is CSVAYRADTEAFF. CDR3 DNA: TGCAGCGTTGCCTACAGGGCTGACACTGAAGCTTTCTTT. J is TRBJ1-1 and V is TRBV29-1, with D perhaps TRBD1 (6 bases). V dropped 4 bases and J dropped 3 bases, with 12 bases sitting between them. The germline V gene has CDR1 SQVTM and CDR2 ANQGSEA. CDR3 length equals 13 residues.

V gene TRBV11-2 combines with J gene TRBJ1-3; TRBD1 matches 10 bases. The CDR3 sequence is 14 residues long. The V gene's germline CDR1 is SGHAT and CDR2 FQNNGV. The V gene end was trimmed by 8 bases and the J gene end by 4 bases; junction bases not matched to a gene: 5. The CDR3 sequence is CASGTGQGGNTIYF. The CDR3 region has the DNA TGTGCCAGCGGGACGGGACAGGGGGGAAACACCATATATTTT.

The chain employs TRBV19 and TRBJ2-2, with TRBD2 identical over 7 bases. CDR1 and CDR2 from the germline V gene are LNHDA and SQIVND (reference sequence). This CDR3 comprises 14 residues. With V trimmed by 3 bases and J by 5 bases, 3 bases remained unmatched. The CDR3 spells CASSMVGGTGELFF. CDR3 nucleotide sequence: TGTGCCAGTAGTATGGTGGGAGGGACCGGGGAGCTGTTTTTT.

CDR3 protein: CASSADRGREKLFF. For the CDR3, the DNA is TGTGCCAGCAGCGCGGACAGGGGGCGGGAAAAACTGTTTTTT. The gene calls are TRBV5-6 and TRBJ1-4; TRBD1 matches 11 bases. V dropped 4 bases and J dropped 8; count of bases not matched to a gene: 4. Germline assignment: CDR1 SGHDT and CDR2 YYEEEE. The CDR3 spans 14 residues.

The chain joins TRBV19 to TRBJ2-5; a weak D match, TRBD1 (6 bases). Trimming stripped 4 bases from V and 0 bases from J, with 15 bases between. The V gene's germline CDR1 is LNHDA and CDR2 SQIVND (reference sequence). The CDR3 totals 16 residues. CDR3 sequence reads: CASSTARTAYQETQYF. CDR3 in DNA: TGTGCCAGTAGTACAGCGAGGACAGCGTACCAAGAGACCCAGTACTTC.

V is TRBV11-2 and J is TRBJ1-5, with D perhaps TRBD1 (5 bases). The CDR3 sequence is 14 residues long. Trimming stripped 3 bases from V and 2 bases from J, with 8 bases between. CDR1 and CDR2 from the germline V gene are SGHAT and FQNNGV. The CDR3 nucleotides read TGTGCCAGCAGCTTTCAGGGTGGCAATCAGCCCCAGCATTTT. It encodes CASSFQGGNQPQHF.

This sequence joins TRBV19 and TRBJ2-7; 7 bases line up with TRBD1. The CDR3 totals 14 residues. Germline-derived CDR1 and CDR2 are LNHDA and SQIVND (reference sequence). Trimming cost V 3 bases and J 3 bases; bases outside gene matches: 5. CDR3 bases: TGTGCCAGTAGTATTGATTGGGACAGCTACGAGCAGTACTTC. It specifies CASSIDWDSYEQYF.

V is TRBV15 and J is TRBJ2-5; TRBD2 matches 8 bases. Looked up from germline, CDR1 is LNHNV and CDR2 is YYDKDF (reference sequence). The CDR3 runs to 14 residues. Unmatched junction bases numbered 3, after V lost 5 bases and J lost 1 base. CDR3 loop: CATSQLAVQETQYF. DNA of the CDR3: TGTGCCACCAGCCAACTAGCGGTCCAAGAGACCCAGTACTTC.

The chain employs TRBV7-9 and TRBJ2-5, with a weak D call TRBD2 (5 bases). This CDR3 spans 15 amino acids. In germline, CDR1 is SEHNR, CDR2 FQNEAQ (reference sequence). V was pared by 5 bases and J by 5 bases, with 18 bases between. The CDR3 sequence is CASSPKRAIRETQYF. Written as DNA, the CDR3 is TGTGCCAGCAGCCCGAAGAGGGCCATAAGGGAGACCCAGTACTTC.

This clone is medium-sized. This rearrangement joins TRBV2 to TRBJ2-3, with 7 nucleotides matching TRBD1. This CDR3 spans 14 amino acids. In germline, CDR1 is SNHLY, CDR2 FYNNEI. Trimming took 6 bases from V and 3 from J; bases not matched to a gene: 6. The CDR3 reads CASSSQGMTDTQYF. For the CDR3, the DNA is TGTGCCAGCAGCTCACAGGGGATGACAGATACGCAGTATTTT.

The chain uses TRBV28 and TRBJ1-6; weak D call: TRBD1 (6 bases). The CDR3 runs 16 residues. CDR1 is MDHEN, CDR2 SYDVKM, per germline. Trimming removed 5 bases at V and 5 bases at J, with 16 bases between. The CDR3 protein is CASSPRGIEDNSPLHF. The CDR3 coding sequence is TGTGCCAGCAGTCCCAGGGGAATTGAGGATAATTCACCCCTCCACTTT.

This clone was seen a handful of times. The chain couples TRBV5-1 to TRBJ2-1; a possible D gene is TRBD2 (6 bases). Trimming removed 3 bases at V and 6 bases at J, with 16 bases between. From germline, CDR1 is SGHRS and CDR2 YFSETQ. The CDR3 length is 15 residues. The CDR3 reads CASSSATSHGNEQFF. The CDR3 DNA is TGCGCCAGCAGCTCGGCAACTAGCCATGGCAATGAGCAGTTCTTC. The full variable domain, rest sourced from reference TRBV5-1 and TRBJ2-1, is KAGVTQTPRYLIKTRGQQVTLSCSPISGHRSVSWYQQTPGQGLQFLFEYFSETQRNKGNFPGRFSGRQFSNSRSEMNVSTLELGDSALYLCASSSATSHGNEQFFGPGTRLTVL.

The rearrangement links TRBV2 to TRBJ2-7, with 8 bases lining up with TRBD1. The CDR3 extends over 14 amino acids. Germline CDR1 SNHLY, CDR2 FYNNEI. V was pared by 4 bases and J by 3 bases, with 5 bases of the junction left unmatched. DNA for the CDR3: TGTGCCAGCAGTGGGGACAGGAGCCTCTACGAGCAGTACTTC. Its protein product is CASSGDRSLYEQYF.

The V gene is TRBV9, the J gene TRBJ2-1; 9 nucleotides align to TRBD1. Germline assignment: CDR1 SGDLS and CDR2 YYNGEE. There are 14 residues in the CDR3. Germline trimming cut 2 bases from V and 6 bases from J; bases unmatched to any gene: 3. The CDR3 reads CASSVRTGVNEQFF. As DNA, the CDR3 is TGTGCCAGCAGCGTTAGGACAGGGGTCAATGAGCAGTTCTTC.